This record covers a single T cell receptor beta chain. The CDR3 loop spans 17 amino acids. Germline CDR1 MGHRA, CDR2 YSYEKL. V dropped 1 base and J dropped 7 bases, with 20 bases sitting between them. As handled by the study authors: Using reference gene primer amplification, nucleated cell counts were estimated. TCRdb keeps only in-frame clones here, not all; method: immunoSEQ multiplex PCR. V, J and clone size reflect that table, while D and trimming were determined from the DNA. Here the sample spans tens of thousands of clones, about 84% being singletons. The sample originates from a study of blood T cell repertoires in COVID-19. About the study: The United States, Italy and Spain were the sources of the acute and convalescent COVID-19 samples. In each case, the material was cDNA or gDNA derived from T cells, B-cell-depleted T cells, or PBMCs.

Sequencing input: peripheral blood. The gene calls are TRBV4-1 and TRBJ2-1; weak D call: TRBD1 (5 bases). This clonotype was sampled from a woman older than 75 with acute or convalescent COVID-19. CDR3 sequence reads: CASSQGYRTPEKNEQFF. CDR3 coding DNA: TGCGCCAGCAGCCAAGGATACCGGACACCCGAAAAGAATGAGCAGTTCTTC.